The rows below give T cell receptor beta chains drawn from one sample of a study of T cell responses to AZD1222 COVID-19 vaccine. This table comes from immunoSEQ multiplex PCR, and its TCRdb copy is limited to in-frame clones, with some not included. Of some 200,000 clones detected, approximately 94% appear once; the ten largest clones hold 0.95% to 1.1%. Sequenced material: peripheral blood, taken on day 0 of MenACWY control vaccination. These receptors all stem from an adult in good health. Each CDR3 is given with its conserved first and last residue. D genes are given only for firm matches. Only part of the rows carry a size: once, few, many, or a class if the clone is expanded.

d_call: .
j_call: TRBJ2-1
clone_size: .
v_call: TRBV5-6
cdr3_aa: CASSLNYNEQFF
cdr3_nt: TGTGCCAGCAGCTTGAACTACAATGAGCAGTTCTTC

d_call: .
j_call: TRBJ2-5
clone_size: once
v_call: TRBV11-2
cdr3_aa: CASRTEQRFLAETQYF
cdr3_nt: TGTGCCAGCAGAACAGAGCAGCGGTTCCTGGCTGAGACCCAGTACTTC

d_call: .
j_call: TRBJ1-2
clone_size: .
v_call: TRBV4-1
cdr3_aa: CASSQDQGPYGYTF
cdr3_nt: TGCGCCAGCAGCCAAGATCAGGGGCCCTATGGCTACACCTTC

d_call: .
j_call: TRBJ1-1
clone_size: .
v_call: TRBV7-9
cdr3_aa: CASSLVGVQGAFF
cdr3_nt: TGTGCCAGCAGCTTAGTAGGGGTACAGGGAGCTTTCTTT

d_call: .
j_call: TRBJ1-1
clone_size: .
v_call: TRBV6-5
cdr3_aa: CASSYSGGTEAFF
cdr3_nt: TGTGCCAGCAGTTACTCCGGGGGCACTGAAGCTTTCTTT

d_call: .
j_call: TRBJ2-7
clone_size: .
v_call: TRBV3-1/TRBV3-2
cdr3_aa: CASSQGGATYEQYF
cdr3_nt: TGTGCCAGCAGCCAAGGTGGGGCGACCTACGAGCAGTACTTC

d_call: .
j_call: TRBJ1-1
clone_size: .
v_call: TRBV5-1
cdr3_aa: CASSLAGGTAEAFF
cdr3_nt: TGCGCCAGCAGCTTGGCGGGAGGGACGGCTGAAGCTTTCTTT

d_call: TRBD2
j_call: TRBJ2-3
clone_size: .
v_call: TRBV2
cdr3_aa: CASRGGLAGGPSDTQYF
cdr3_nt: TGTGCCAGCAGGGGAGGACTAGCGGGGGGGCCATCAGATACGCAGTATTTT

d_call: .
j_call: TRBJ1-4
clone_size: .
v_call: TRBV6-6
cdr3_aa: CASSYVSDTTNEKLFF
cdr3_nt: TGTGCCAGCAGTTACGTATCAGATACAACTAATGAAAAACTGTTTTTT

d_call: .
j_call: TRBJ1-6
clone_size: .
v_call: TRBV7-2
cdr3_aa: CATQISRSYNSPLHF
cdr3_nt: TGTGCCACCCAAATAAGCAGGTCCTATAATTCACCCCTCCACTTT

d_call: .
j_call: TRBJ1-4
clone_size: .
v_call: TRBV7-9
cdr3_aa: CASSPGGEKLFF
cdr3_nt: TGTGCCAGCAGCCCAGGAGGTGAAAAACTGTTTTTT

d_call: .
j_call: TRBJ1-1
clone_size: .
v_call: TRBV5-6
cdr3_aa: CASSAGRGAWTEAFF
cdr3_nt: TGTGCCAGCAGCGCCGGTCGGGGGGCGTGGACTGAAGCTTTCTTT

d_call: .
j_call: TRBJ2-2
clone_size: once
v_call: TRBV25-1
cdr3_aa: CATRDISNTGELFF
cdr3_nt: TGTGCCACTCGGGACATTTCGAACACCGGGGAGCTGTTTTTT

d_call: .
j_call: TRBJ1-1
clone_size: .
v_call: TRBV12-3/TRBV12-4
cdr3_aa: CASSLVLPEAFF
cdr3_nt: TGTGCCAGCAGTTTGGTTTTACCTGAAGCTTTCTTT

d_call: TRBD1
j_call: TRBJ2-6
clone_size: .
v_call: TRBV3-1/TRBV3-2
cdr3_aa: CASSQERGRAGANVLTF
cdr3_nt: TGTGCCAGCAGCCAAGAAAGGGGGCGCGCTGGGGCCAACGTCCTGACTTTC

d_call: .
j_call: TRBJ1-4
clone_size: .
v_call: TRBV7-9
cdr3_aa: CASSLSATNEKLFF
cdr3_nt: TGTGCCAGCAGCTTATCCGCGACTAATGAAAAACTGTTTTTT

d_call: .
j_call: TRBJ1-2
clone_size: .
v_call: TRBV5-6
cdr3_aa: CASSLGTPNYGYTF
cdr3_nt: TGTGCCAGCAGCTTGGGGACACCTAACTATGGCTACACCTTC

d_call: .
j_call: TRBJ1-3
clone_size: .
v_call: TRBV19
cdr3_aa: CASSTSRDASSGNTIYF
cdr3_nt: TGTGCCAGTAGTACGTCCCGGGACGCGAGTTCTGGAAACACCATATATTTT

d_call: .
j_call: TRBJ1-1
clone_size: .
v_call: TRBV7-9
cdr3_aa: CASSLEGGLNTEAFF
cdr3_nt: TGTGCCAGCAGCTTAGAAGGGGGACTGAACACTGAAGCTTTCTTT

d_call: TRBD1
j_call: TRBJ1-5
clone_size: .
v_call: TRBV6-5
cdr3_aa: CASSLDRGQPQHF
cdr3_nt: TGTGCCAGCAGTCTAGACAGGGGACAGCCCCAGCATTTT

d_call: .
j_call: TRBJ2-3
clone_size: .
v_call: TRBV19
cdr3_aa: CASSAVTDTQYF
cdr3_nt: TGTGCCAGTAGCGCTGTGACAGATACGCAGTATTTT

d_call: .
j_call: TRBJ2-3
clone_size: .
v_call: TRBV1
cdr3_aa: CTSSRTPGTDTQYF
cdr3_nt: TGCACCAGCAGCCGGACACCAGGAACGGATACGCAGTATTTT

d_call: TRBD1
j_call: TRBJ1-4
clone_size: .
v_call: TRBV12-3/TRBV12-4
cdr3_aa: CASRQGFNEKLFF
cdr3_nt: TGTGCCTCCCGACAGGGATTTAATGAAAAACTGTTTTTT

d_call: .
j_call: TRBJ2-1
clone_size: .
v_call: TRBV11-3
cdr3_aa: CASSLNRDNEQFF
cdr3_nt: TGTGCCAGCAGCTTAAATAGGGACAATGAGCAGTTCTTC

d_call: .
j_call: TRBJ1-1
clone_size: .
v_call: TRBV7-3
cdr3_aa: CASSLTQQTEAFF
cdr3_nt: TGTGCCAGCAGCTTAACGCAGCAAACTGAAGCTTTCTTT

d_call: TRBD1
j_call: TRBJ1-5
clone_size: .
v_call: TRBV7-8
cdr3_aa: CASSLGDRVYIGNQPQHF
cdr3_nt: TGTGCCAGCAGCTTAGGGGACAGGGTCTATATTGGCAATCAGCCCCAGCATTTT

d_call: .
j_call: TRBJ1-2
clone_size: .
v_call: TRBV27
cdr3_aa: CASSFGRENGYTF
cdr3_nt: TGTGCCAGCAGTTTTGGCAGGGAGAATGGCTACACCTTC

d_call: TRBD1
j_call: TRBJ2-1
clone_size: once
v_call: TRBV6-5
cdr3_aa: CASSPGTGIYNEQFF
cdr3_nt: TGTGCCAGCAGCCCCGGGACAGGGATATACAATGAGCAGTTCTTC

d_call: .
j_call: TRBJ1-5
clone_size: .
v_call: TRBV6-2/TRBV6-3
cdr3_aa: CASSSHGSNQPQHF
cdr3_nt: TGTGCCAGCAGCTCTCACGGTAGCAATCAGCCCCAGCATTTT

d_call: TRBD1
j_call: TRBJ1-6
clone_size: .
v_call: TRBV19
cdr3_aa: CASRPDRDISPLHF
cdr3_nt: TGTGCCAGTAGGCCCGACAGGGACATCTCACCCCTCCACTTT

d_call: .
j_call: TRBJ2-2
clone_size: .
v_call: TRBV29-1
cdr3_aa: CSVEDSGELFF
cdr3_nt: TGCAGCGTTGAAGATTCCGGGGAGCTGTTTTTT

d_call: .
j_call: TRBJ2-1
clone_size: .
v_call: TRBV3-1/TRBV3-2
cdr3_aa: CASSSGWSSYNEQFF
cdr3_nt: TGTGCCAGCAGCTCGGGGTGGAGCTCCTACAATGAGCAGTTCTTC

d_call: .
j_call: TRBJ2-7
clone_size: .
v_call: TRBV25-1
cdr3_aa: CASSHRATSYEQYF
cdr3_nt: TGTGCCAGCAGCCACAGGGCGACTTCCTACGAGCAGTACTTC

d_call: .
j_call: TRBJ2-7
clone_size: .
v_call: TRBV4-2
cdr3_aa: CASSQDLGVPGEQYF
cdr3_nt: TGTGCCAGCAGCCAAGATTTGGGGGTCCCGGGGGAGCAGTACTTC

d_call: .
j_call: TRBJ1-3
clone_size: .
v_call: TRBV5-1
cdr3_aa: CASSLVAGSGNTIYF
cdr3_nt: TGCGCCAGCAGCTTGGTGGCAGGGAGTGGAAACACCATATATTTT

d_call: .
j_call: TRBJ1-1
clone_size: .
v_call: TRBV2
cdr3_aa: CASSESRTEAFF
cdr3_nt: TGTGCCAGCAGTGAGTCCCGCACTGAAGCTTTCTTT

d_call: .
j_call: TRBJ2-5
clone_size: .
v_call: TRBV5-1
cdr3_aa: CASSLGPSDETQYF
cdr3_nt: TGCGCCAGCAGCTTGGGCCCTAGCGACGAGACCCAGTACTTC

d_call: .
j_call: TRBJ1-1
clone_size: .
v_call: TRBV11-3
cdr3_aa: CASSLDGATEAFF
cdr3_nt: TGTGCCAGCAGCTTAGATGGGGCCACTGAAGCTTTCTTT

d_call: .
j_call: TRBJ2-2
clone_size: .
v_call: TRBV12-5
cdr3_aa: CASGLRRGGELFF
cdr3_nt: TGTGCTAGTGGTCTTCGTCGGGGCGGGGAGCTGTTTTTT

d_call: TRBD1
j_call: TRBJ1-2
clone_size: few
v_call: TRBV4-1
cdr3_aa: CASSQRETRGRLDYGYTF
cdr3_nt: TGCGCCAGCAGCCAACGTGAGACCAGGGGGCGTCTGGACTATGGCTACACCTTC

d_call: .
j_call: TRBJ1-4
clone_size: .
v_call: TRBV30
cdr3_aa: CAWSVLGEKLFF
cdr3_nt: TGTGCCTGGAGTGTACTGGGAGAAAAACTGTTTTTT

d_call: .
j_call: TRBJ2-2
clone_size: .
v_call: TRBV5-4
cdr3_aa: CASSRGTEPNTGELFF
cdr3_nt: TGTGCCAGCAGCCGGGGGACCGAGCCGAACACCGGGGAGCTGTTTTTT

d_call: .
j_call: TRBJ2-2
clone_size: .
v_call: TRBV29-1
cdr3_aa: CSVRKQAGELFF
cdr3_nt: TGCAGCGTTCGGAAGCAGGCCGGGGAGCTGTTTTTT

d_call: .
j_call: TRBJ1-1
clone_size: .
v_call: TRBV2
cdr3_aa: CASFDRNTEAFF
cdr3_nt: TGTGCCAGCTTTGACAGGAACACTGAAGCTTTCTTT

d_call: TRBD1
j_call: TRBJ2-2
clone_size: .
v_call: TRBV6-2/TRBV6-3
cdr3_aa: CASSYNTGQGHMYVGELFF
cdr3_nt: TGTGCCAGCAGTTACAACACGGGACAGGGGCATATGTATGTCGGGGAGCTGTTTTTT

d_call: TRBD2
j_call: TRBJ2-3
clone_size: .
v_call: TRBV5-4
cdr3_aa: CATLLAGGDTQYF
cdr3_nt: TGTGCCACCTTACTAGCGGGGGGGGATACGCAGTATTTT

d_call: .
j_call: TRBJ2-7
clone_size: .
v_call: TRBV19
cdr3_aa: CASSIYSSLGQYF
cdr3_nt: TGTGCCAGTAGTATATACTCCTCATTGGGGCAGTACTTC

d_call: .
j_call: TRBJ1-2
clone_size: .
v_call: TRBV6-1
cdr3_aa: CASSELITGRSYGYTF
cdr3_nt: TGTGCCAGCAGTGAACTAATAACAGGGAGGAGCTATGGCTACACCTTC

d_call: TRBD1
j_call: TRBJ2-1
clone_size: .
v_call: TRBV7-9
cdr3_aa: CASSLRTGGDEQFF
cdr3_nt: TGTGCCAGCAGCTTAAGGACAGGGGGCGATGAGCAGTTCTTC

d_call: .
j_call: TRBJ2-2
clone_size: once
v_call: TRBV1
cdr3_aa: CTSSQDLHTGTGNTGELFF
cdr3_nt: TGCACCAGCAGCCAAGACCTTCATACCGGGACAGGGAACACCGGGGAGCTGTTTTTT

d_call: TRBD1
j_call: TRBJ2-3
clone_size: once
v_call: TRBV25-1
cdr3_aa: CASSLEGARGDTQYF
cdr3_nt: TGTGCCAGCAGTTTAGAGGGGGCCCGGGGAGATACGCAGTATTTT